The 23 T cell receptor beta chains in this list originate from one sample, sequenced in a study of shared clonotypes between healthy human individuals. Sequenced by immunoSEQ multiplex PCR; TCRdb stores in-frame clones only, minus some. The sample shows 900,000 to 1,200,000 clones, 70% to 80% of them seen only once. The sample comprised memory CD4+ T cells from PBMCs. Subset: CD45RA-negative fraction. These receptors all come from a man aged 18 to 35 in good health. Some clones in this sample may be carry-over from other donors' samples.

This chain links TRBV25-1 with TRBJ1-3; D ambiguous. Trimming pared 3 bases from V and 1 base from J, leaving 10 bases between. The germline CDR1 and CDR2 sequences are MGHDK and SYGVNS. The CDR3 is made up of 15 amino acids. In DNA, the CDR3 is TGTGCCAGCAGTGAGACCTCGGGATCTGGAAACACCATATATTTT. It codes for CASSETSGSGNTIYF.

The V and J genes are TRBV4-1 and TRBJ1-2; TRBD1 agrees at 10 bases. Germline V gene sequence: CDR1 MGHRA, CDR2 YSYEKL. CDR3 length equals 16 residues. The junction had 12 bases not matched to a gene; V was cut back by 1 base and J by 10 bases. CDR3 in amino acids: CASSQGLRDRGVAYTF. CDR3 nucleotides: TGCGCCAGCAGCCAAGGCCTCCGGGACAGGGGTGTTGCCTACACCTTC.

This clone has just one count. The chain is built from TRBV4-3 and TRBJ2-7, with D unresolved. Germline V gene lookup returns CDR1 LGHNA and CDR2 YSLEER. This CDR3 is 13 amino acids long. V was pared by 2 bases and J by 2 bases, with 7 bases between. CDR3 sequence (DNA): TGCGCCAGCAGCCAAAGTCTTCCCTACGAGCAGTACTTC. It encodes CASSQSLPYEQYF.

Here the CDR3 DNA reads TGCGCCAGCAGCTTGGTGGACAGGGGAACAGATACGCAGTATTTT. This codes for CASSLVDRGTDTQYF. V usage is TRBV5-1 and J usage is TRBJ2-3; TRBD1 matches at 9 bases. This CDR3 is built from 15 residues. Germline assignment: CDR1 SGHRS and CDR2 YFSETQ. The V gene end was trimmed by 0 bases and the J gene end by 3 bases; junction bases not matched to a gene: 2.

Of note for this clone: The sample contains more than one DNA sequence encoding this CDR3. The chain's CDR3 is CASSSGTNTGELFF. In DNA form, the CDR3 reads TGCGCCAGCAGCTCCGGGACGAACACCGGGGAGCTGTTTTTT. V and J are TRBV5-1 and TRBJ2-2, with D maybe TRBD2 (5 bases). CDR1 is SGHRS, CDR2 YFSETQ, per germline. Trimming took 3 bases from V and 0 from J, leaving 6 bases between them. CDR3 length: 14 residues.

CDR3 in DNA: TGTGCCAGCTCACCCAGACAGGGCGGGGCCTATGGCTACACCTTC. It specifies CASSPRQGGAYGYTF. The gene calls are TRBV18 and TRBJ1-2, with 7 positions matching TRBD1. Germline trimming cut 3 bases from V and 4 bases from J; bases unmatched to any gene: 8. This CDR3 contains 15 residues. Germline values: CDR1 KGHSH, CDR2 LQKENI.

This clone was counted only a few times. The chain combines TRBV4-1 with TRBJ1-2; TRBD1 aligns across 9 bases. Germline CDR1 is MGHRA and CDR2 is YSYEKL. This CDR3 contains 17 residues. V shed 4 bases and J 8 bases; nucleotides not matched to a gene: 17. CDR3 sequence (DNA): TGCGCCAGCAGCCTCAGGGGCGGACAGGGGATCAAGAGCGGCTACACCTTC. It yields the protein CASSLRGGQGIKSGYTF.

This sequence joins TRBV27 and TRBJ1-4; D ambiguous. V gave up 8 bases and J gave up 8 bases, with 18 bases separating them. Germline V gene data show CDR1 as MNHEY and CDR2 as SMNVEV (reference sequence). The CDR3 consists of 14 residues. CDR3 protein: CASRQSGGGEKLFF. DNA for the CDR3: TGTGCCAGCCGACAATCCGGAGGTGGGGAAAAACTGTTTTTT. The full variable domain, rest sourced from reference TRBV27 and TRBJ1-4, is EAQVTQNPRYLITVTGKKLTVTCSQNMNHEYMSWYRQDPGLGLRQIYYSMNVEVTDKGDVPEGYKVSRKEKRNFPLILESPSPNQTSLYFCASRQSGGGEKLFFGSGTQLSVL.

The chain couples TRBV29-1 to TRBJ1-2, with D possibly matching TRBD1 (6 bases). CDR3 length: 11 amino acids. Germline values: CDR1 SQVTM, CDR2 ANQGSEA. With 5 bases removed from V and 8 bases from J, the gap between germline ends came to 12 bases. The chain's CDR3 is CSVIEGGGYTF. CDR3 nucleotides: TGCAGCGTTATTGAGGGGGGCGGCTACACCTTC.

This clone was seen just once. The CDR3 loop reads CASSERAYTGELFF. CDR3 nucleotides: TGTGCCAGCAGTGAAAGGGCATACACCGGGGAGCTGTTTTTT. The chain uses TRBV2 and TRBJ2-2; D unclear. The CDR3 runs to 14 residues. V lost 2 bases, J lost 3 bases, and 7 bases lay in between. CDR1 SNHLY and CDR2 FYNNEI come from the germline V gene.

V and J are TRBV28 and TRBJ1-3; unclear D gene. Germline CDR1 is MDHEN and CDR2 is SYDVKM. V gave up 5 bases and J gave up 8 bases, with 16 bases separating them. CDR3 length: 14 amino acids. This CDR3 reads CASSNGPGGDTIYF. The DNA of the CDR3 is TGTGCCAGCAGTAACGGGCCTGGCGGGGACACCATATATTTT.

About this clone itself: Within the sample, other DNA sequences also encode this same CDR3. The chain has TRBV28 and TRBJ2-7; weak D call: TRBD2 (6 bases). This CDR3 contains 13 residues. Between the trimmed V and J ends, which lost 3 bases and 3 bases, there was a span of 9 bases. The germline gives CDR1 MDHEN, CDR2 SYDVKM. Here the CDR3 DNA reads TGTGCCAGCAGTTTGGCGGGAAACTACGAGCAGTACTTC. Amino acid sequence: CASSLAGNYEQYF.

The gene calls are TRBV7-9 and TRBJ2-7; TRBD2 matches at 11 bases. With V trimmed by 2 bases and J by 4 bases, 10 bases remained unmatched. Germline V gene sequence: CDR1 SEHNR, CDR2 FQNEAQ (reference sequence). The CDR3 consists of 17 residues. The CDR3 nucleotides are TGTGCCAGCAGCTTACGTTCTCTAGCGGGAGGTGGGTACGAGCAGTACTTC. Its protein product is CASSLRSLAGGGYEQYF.

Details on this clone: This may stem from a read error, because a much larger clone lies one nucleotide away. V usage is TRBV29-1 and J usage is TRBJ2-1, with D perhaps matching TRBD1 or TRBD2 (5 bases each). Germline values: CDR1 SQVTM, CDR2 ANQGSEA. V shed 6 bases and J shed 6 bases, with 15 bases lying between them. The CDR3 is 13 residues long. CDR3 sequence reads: CSVPGTGSNEQFF. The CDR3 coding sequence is TGCAGCGTGCCCGGGACGGGGAGCAATGAGCAGTTCTTC.

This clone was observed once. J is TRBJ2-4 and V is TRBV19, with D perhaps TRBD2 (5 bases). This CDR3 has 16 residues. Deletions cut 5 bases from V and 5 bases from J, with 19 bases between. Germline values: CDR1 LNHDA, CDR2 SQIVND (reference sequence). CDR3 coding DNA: TGTGCCAGTAGTGACTTGATGAGAGGGAGCCAAAACATTCAGTACTTC. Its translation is CASSDLMRGSQNIQYF.

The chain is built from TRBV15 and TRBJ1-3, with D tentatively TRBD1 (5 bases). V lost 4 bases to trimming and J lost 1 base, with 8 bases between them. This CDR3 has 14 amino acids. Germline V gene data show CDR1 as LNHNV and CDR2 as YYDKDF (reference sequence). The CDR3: CATSTGRSGNTIYF. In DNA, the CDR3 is TGTGCCACCAGCACAGGGAGGTCTGGAAACACCATATATTTT.

CDR3: CASSLFRDNSPLHF. CDR3 in DNA: TGTGCCAGCAGTTTATTCAGGGATAATTCACCCCTCCACTTT. The chain joins TRBV28 to TRBJ1-6; D is possibly TRBD1 (5 bases). Looked up from germline, CDR1 is MDHEN and CDR2 is SYDVKM. CDR3 length equals 14 residues. Between the trimmed V and J ends, which lost 1 base and 5 bases, there was a span of 6 bases.

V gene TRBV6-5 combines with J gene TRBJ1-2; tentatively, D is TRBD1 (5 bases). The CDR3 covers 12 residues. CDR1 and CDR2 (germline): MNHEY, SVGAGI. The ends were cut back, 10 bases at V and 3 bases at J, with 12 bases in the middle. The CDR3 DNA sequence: TGTGCCACCCGGAGGGGCGACTATGGCTACACCTTC. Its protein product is CATRRGDYGYTF.

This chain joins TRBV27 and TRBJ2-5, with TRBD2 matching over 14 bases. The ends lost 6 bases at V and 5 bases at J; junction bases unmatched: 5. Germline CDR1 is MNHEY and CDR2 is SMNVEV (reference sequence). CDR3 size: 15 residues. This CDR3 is CASSRGLAGAETQYF. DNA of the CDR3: TGTGCCAGCAGCCGGGGACTAGCGGGAGCCGAGACCCAGTACTTC.

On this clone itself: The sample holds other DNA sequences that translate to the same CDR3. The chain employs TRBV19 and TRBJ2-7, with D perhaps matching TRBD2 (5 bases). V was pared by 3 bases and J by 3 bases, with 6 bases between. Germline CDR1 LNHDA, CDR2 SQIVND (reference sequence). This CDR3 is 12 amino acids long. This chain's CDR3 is CASSIRGYEQYF. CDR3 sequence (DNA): TGTGCCAGTAGTATTCGGGGCTACGAGCAGTACTTC.

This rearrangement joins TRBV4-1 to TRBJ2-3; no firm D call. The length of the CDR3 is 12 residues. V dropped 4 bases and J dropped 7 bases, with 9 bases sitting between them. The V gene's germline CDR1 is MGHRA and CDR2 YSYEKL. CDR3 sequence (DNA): TGCGCCAGCAGCCCCGACCACTATACGCAGTATTTT. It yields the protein CASSPDHYTQYF.

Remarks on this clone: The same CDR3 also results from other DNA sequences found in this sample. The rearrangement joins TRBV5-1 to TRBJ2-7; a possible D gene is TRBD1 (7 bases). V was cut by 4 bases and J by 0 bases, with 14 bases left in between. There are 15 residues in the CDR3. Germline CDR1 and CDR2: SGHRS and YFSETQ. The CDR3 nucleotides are TGCGCCAGCAGCCTTGGAGGGACAGACTCCTACGAGCAGTACTTC. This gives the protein CASSLGGTDSYEQYF.

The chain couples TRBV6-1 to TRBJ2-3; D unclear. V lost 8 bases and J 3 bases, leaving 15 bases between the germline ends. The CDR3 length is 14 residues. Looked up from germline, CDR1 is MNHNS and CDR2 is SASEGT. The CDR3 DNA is TGTGCCAGCCCAGGCTTAGGATCTACAGATACGCAGTATTTT. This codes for CASPGLGSTDTQYF.